A single sample gave rise to the 19 T cell receptor beta chains below, sequenced in a study of cytomegalovirus exposure and HLA in healthy donors. 13 Jbeta primers and 60 Vbeta primers were used for the PCR. Here immunoSEQ multiplex PCR was the method, and the copy in TCRdb shows in-frame clones only, minus some. The sample contains approximately 150,000 clones, 55% to 70% of which appear only once. Sequenced material: PBMCs. The source of these receptors is a young woman in good health and CMV-seropositive.

V gene TRBV29-1 combines with J gene TRBJ1-4; possible D gene TRBD1, 5 bases. There are 13 residues in the CDR3. The germline V and J ends were trimmed by 8 bases and 8 bases, with 18 bases remaining between them. Looked up from germline, CDR1 is SQVTM and CDR2 is ANQGSEA. The CDR3 coding sequence is TGCAGCATCTCGACAGCGGGAGTCGAAAAACTGTTTTTT. Translated, it gives CSISTAGVEKLFF.

The chain has TRBV10-3 and TRBJ2-1, with D possibly matching TRBD2 (6 bases). The CDR3 consists of 13 residues. V was pared by 2 bases and J by 7 bases, with 9 bases between. Looked up from germline, CDR1 is ENHRY and CDR2 is SYGVKD. CDR3 sequence reads: CAISEAGRNEQFF. In DNA, the CDR3 is TGTGCCATCAGTGAGGCAGGGAGGAATGAGCAGTTCTTC.

The J gene is TRBJ2-7, the V gene TRBV5-4, with 8 bases that match TRBD2. Trimming at V came to 4 bases and at J to 5 bases, leaving 8 bases not matched to a gene. The CDR3 covers 14 residues. The V gene's germline CDR1 is SGHNT and CDR2 YYREEE (reference sequence). The CDR3 here is CASSASSGSDEQYF. In DNA, the CDR3 is TGTGCCAGCAGCGCATCCAGCGGGAGCGACGAGCAGTACTTC. The entire variable domain, with the rest obtained from reference TRBV5-4 and TRBJ2-7, is as follows: ETGVTQSPTHLIKTRGQQVTLRCSSQSGHNTVSWYQQALGQGPQFIFQYYREEENGRGNFPPRFSGLQFPNYSSELNVNALELDDSALYLCASSASSGSDEQYFGPGTRLTVT.

The chain couples TRBV27 to TRBJ2-1, with unresolved D. With 2 bases removed from V and 6 bases from J, the gap between germline ends came to 8 bases. The CDR3 spans 13 residues. CDR1 is MNHEY, CDR2 SMNVEV, per germline (reference sequence). The CDR3 spells CASSLARTNEQFF. In nucleotides, the CDR3 is TGTGCCAGCAGTTTAGCCAGAACCAATGAGCAGTTCTTC.

This clone was seen a single time. The chain is built from TRBV7-6 and TRBJ1-1; no firm D call. V gave up 2 bases and J gave up 0 bases, with 4 bases separating them. The length of the CDR3 is 13 residues. Germline V gives CDR1 SGHVS, CDR2 FNYEAQ. The DNA of the CDR3 is TGTGCCAGCAGCTTATCCTTGAACACTGAAGCTTTCTTT. Its protein is CASSLSLNTEAFF.

The rearrangement links TRBV14 to TRBJ2-7; perhaps TRBD1 as D (6 bases). V lost 4 bases and J lost 4, with 11 bases in between. This CDR3 is built from 13 residues. Germline-derived CDR1 and CDR2 are SGHDN and FVKESK. The CDR3 spells CASSPGTTYEQYF. The CDR3 DNA sequence: TGTGCCAGCAGCCCAGGGACAACTTACGAGCAGTACTTC. The entire variable domain, with the rest obtained from reference TRBV14 and TRBJ2-7, is as follows: EAGVTQFPSHSVIEKGQTVTLRCDPISGHDNLYWYRRVMGKEIKFLLHFVKESKQDESGMPNNRFLAERTGGTYSTLKVQPAELEDSGVYFCASSPGTTYEQYFGPGTRLTVT.

The chain joins TRBV7-3 to TRBJ2-2, with D possibly TRBD2 on 5 matching bases. Trimming pared 3 bases from V and 5 bases from J, leaving 13 bases between. Germline-derived CDR1 and CDR2 are SGHTA and FQGTGA. This CDR3 is 15 amino acids long. CDR3 nucleotides: TGTGCCAGCAGCTTGGGATTCGGGGATACCGGGGAGCTGTTTTTT. It specifies CASSLGFGDTGELFF.

This chain uses TRBV5-6 with TRBJ2-3, with unresolved D. Between the trimmed V and J ends, which lost 0 bases and 9 bases, there was a span of 17 bases. The CDR3 extends over 15 amino acids. Looked up from germline, CDR1 is SGHDT and CDR2 is YYEEEE. CDR3 in DNA: TGTGCCAGCAGCTTGGGGCGGCGGAACTTCGGCACGCAGTATTTT. It encodes CASSLGRRNFGTQYF.

This chain connects TRBV7-8 to TRBJ1-1, with TRBD1 identical over 9 bases. This CDR3 is built from 16 residues. CDR1 and CDR2 from the germline V gene are SGHVS and FQNEAQ. The V and J ends lost 5 bases and 0 bases, in that order; junction bases with no gene match: 7. CDR3 sequence reads: CASSQVTGGLNTEAFF. CDR3 coding DNA: TGTGCCAGCAGCCAGGTCACAGGGGGCTTGAACACTGAAGCTTTCTTT.

J is TRBJ1-4 and V is TRBV6-1, with 9 bases fitting TRBD1. Germline CDR1 MNHNS, CDR2 SASEGT. V was pared by 1 base and J by 8 bases, with 5 bases of the junction left unmatched. The CDR3 length is 15 residues. In DNA form, the CDR3 reads TGTGCCAGCAGTGAAGTTCACAGGGGGCACGAAAAACTGTTTTTT. Amino acid sequence: CASSEVHRGHEKLFF.

The chain is built from TRBV30 and TRBJ1-5; D is unresolved. CDR3 size: 13 residues. The germline V gene has CDR1 GTSNPN and CDR2 SVGIG (reference sequence). V was shortened by 4 bases and J by 4 bases, with 11 bases between the two germline ends. DNA for the CDR3: TGTGCCTGGATGGGAGGCAGTAATCAGCCCCAGCATTTT. Translating it yields CAWMGGSNQPQHF.

The chain uses TRBV23-1 and TRBJ1-1, with TRBD1 matching 8 bases. TRBV23-1 is given ORF status, its function remaining uncertain. The length of the CDR3 is 16 residues. With V trimmed by 3 bases and J by 10 bases, 16 bases remained unmatched. The CDR3 protein is CASSHYPPGQGFRAFF. The CDR3 DNA sequence: TGCGCCAGCAGTCACTACCCTCCCGGACAGGGCTTTAGAGCTTTCTTT.

The chain couples TRBV4-2 to TRBJ1-3, with TRBD1 as a possible D gene (6 bases). V gave up 7 bases and J gave up 3 bases, with 16 bases separating them. This CDR3 spans 15 amino acids. Germline loops: CDR1 LGHNA, CDR2 YNFKEQ. The CDR3 region is CASTPGQEFGNTIYF. In nucleotides, the CDR3 is TGTGCCAGCACTCCGGGACAAGAGTTTGGAAACACCATATATTTT.

The genes are TRBV11-2 and TRBJ1-6; D possibly corresponds to TRBD1 (6 bases). CDR1 and CDR2 from the germline V gene are SGHAT and FQNNGV. The CDR3 is 15 residues long. V was cut by 2 bases and J by 7 bases, with 12 bases left in between. The CDR3 bases are TGTGCCAGCAGCTTAATGACAGGAGTCAATTCACCCCTCCACTTT. Translated, it gives CASSLMTGVNSPLHF.

This clone was found once. V and J are TRBV7-8 and TRBJ2-3, with a possible D match to TRBD2 (5 bases). CDR3 length equals 15 residues. V shed 5 bases and J shed 0 bases, with 12 bases lying between them. Germline V gene sequence: CDR1 SGHVS, CDR2 FQNEAQ. Written as DNA, the CDR3 is TGTGCCAGCAGCCCCCGGAGGATTAGCACAGATACGCAGTATTTT. Translating it yields CASSPRRISTDTQYF.

The chain has TRBV27 and TRBJ1-2; D unclear. The germline V gene encodes CDR1 MNHEY and CDR2 SMNVEV (reference sequence). The germline V and J ends were trimmed by 2 bases and 4 bases, with 23 bases remaining between them. The CDR3 is 18 residues long. CDR3 protein: CASSLSLARSGRLYGYTF. The CDR3 coding sequence is TGTGCCAGCAGTTTAAGCCTGGCGAGGAGCGGTCGCCTCTATGGCTACACCTTC.

This clone was seen only a few times. This CDR3 is also generated by other DNA sequences in the sample. V and J are TRBV6-1 and TRBJ1-5, with no clear D. The CDR3 loop spans 15 amino acids. Germline CDR1 reads MNHNS; CDR2 reads SASEGT. The V end lost 2 bases, the J end lost 0 bases, and 8 bases lay between the germline ends. CDR3 DNA: TGTGCCAGCAGTGAACAGGATTATAGCAATCAGCCCCAGCATTTT. Protein: CASSEQDYSNQPQHF.

This chain links TRBV18 with TRBJ1-2; TRBD1 aligns across 10 bases. V gave up 5 bases and J gave up 2 bases; unmatched junction bases: 2. Germline V gene data show CDR1 as KGHSH and CDR2 as LQKENI. CDR3 size: 14 residues. The DNA for the CDR3 is TGTGCCAGCTCAGCGGACAGGGGGAACTATGGCTACACCTTC. This codes for CASSADRGNYGYTF.

The gene calls are TRBV10-2 and TRBJ2-3; tentatively, D is TRBD1 (6 bases). V was cut by 4 bases and J by 12 bases, with 11 bases left in between. CDR1 is WSHSY and CDR2 is SAAADI in the germline V gene. This CDR3 spans 11 amino acids. The CDR3 nucleotides read TGCGCCAGCAGTGCCAGGGGTCTCCAGTATTTT. Translation gives CASSARGLQYF.